This entry is about one T cell receptor beta chain. The sample is drawn from a study of blood T cells in healthy people across ages. PCR was performed a second time for 7 to 11 cycles using a sample-barcoded 5' primer and a J-beta primer mix. TCRdb itself ran the 5' RACE reads through MiXCR, one entry per CDR3 protein. The sample holds about 640,000 distinct CDR3 sequences, about 53% seen once. The sequencing input was blood. The sequence came from a man between 60 and 75 years old in good health.

As DNA, the CDR3 is TGTGCCAGCAGCCAAATGGCTACCGGCAATGAGCAGTTCTTC. Protein sequence: CASSQMATGNEQFF. The V call is TRBV3-1, the J call TRBJ2-1; D ambiguous. The germline V gene encodes CDR1 LGHDT and CDR2 YNNKEL (reference sequence). The CDR3 contains 14 residues. Trimming took 2 bases from V and 6 from J, leaving 11 bases between them.